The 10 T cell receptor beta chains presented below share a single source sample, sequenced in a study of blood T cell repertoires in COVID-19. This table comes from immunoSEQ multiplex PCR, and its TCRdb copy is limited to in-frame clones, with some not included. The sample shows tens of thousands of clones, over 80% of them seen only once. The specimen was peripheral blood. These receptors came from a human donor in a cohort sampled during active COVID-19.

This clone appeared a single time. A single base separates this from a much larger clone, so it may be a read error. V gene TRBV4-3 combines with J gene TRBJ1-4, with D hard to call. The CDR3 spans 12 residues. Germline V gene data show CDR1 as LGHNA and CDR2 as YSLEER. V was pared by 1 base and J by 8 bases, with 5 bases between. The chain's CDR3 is CASSQGGEKLFF. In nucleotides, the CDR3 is TGCGCCAGCAGCCAAGGCGGGGAAAAACTGTTTTTT.

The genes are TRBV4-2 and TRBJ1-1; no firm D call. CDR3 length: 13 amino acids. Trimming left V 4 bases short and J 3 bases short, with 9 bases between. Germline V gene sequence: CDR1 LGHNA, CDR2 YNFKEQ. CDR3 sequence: CASSRMADTEAFF. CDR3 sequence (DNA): TGTGCCAGCAGCCGCATGGCGGACACTGAAGCTTTCTTT.

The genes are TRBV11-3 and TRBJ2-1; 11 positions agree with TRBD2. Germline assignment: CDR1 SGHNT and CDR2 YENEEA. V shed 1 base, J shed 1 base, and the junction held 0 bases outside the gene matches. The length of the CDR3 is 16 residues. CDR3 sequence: CASSLGTSGSYNEQFF. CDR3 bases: TGTGCCAGCAGCTTAGGGACTAGCGGGTCCTACAATGAGCAGTTCTTC.

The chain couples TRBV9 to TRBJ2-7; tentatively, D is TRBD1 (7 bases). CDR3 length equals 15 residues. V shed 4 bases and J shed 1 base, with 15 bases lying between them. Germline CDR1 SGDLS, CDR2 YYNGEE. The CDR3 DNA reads TGTGCCAGCAGCCCTCAGACAGGGAGGTCCTACGAGCAGTACTTC. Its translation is CASSPQTGRSYEQYF.

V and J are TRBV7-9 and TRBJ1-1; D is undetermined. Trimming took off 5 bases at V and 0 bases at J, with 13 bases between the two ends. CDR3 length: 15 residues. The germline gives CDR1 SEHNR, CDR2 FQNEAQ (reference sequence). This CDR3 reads CASSLRDIMNTEAFF. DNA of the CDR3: TGTGCCAGCAGCCTGCGTGACATCATGAACACTGAAGCTTTCTTT. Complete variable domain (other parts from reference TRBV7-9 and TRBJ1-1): DTGVSQNPRHKITKRGQNVTFRCDPISEHNRLYWYRQTLGQGPEFLTYFQNEAQLEKSRLLSDRFSAERPKGSFSTLEIQRTEQGDSAMYLCASSLRDIMNTEAFFGQGTRLTVV.

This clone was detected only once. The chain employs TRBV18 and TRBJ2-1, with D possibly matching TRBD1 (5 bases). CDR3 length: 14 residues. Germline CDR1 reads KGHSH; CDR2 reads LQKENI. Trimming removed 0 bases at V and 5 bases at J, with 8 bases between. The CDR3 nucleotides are TGTGCCAGCTCACCACCGCAGGGTAACAATGAGCAGTTCTTC. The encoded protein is CASSPPQGNNEQFF.

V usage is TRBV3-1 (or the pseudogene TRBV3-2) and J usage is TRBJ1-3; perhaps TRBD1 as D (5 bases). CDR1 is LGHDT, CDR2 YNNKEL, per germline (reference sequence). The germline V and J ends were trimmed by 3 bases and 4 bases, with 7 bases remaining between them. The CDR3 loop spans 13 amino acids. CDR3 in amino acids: CASSQGGGNTIYF. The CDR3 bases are TGTGCCAGCAGCCAGGGGGGAGGAAACACCATATATTTT.

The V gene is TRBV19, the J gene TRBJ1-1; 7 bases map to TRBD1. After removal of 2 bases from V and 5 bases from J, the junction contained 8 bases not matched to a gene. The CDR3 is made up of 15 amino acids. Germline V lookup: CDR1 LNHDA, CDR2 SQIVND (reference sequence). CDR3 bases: TGTGCCAGTAGTATATTCGGCAGGGGGAGTACTGAAGCTTTCTTT. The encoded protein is CASSIFGRGSTEAFF.

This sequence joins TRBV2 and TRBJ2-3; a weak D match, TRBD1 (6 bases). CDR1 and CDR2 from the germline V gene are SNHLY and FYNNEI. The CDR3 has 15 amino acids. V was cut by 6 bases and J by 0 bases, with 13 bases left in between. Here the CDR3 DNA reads TGTGCCAGCAGCCCTCAGGGGATAAGCACAGATACGCAGTATTTT. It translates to CASSPQGISTDTQYF.

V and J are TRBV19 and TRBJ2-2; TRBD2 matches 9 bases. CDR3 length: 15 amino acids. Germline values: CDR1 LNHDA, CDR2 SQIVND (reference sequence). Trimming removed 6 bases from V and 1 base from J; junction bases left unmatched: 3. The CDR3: CASRSGGMNTGELFF. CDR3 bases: TGTGCCAGTAGGAGCGGGGGGATGAACACCGGGGAGCTGTTTTTT.